There are many counts of the clone carrying this T cell receptor (beta chain). Antigen specificity is unknown. General study results and limits: Tumor Tregs overlapped most with tumor, then blood, naive CD4+ cells.

Cells sorted as Tregs were CD4+, CD25+ and CD127-/low. TCRdb recomputed calls from the 5' RACE reads with MiXCR, one row per CDR3 protein. The sample has 35,000 to 50,000 distinct CDR3 sequences; 22% are singletons. This CDR3 has 12 residues. V was trimmed by 4 bases and J by 7 bases, leaving 7 bases between them. The germline CDR1 and CDR2 sequences are SEHNR and FQNEAQ (reference sequence). The sample consisted of Tregs sorted from blood. The clonotype was recovered from a female donor with breast cancer. The chain couples TRBV7-9 to TRBJ1-4, with D hard to call. The CDR3 protein is CASSSGVEKLFF. CDR3 nucleotides: TGTGCCAGCAGCTCGGGAGTTGAAAAACTGTTTTTT.